The rows below give T cell receptor beta chains drawn from one sample of a study of cytomegalovirus exposure and HLA in healthy donors. The data were produced by immunoSEQ multiplex PCR, yet TCRdb's version contains in-frame clones alone and is incomplete. The sample comprises more than 100,000 clones, over 60% of which are singletons, and approximately 1.5% rests with the top ten. Source material: PBMCs. The receptors derive from a man aged 18-30 years in good health and CMV-seronegative. The CDR3 runs from the conserved cysteine through the conserved F or W. Fields, in order: D gene, clone size, J gene, V gene, CDR3 protein, CDR3 DNA. The D gene is left open where the match is weak. Size is stated for part of the rows, as once, few or many counts, or as a class when the clone is expanded.

- - TRBJ1-2 TRBV7-9 CASSRPRDTVYGYTF TGTGCCAGCAGCCGGCCTCGGGACACCGTCTATGGCTACACCTTC
TRBD2 - TRBJ2-7 TRBV9 CASSEGTSGDYEQYF TGTGCCAGCAGCGAGGGGACTAGCGGGGACTACGAGCAGTACTTC
- - TRBJ2-1 TRBV13 CASRRAVGTRIQNEQFF TGTGCCAGCAGGAGGGCAGTTGGGACACGGATCCAAAATGAGCAGTTCTTC
- - TRBJ1-1 TRBV6-5 CASSTPRQGWMEAFF TGTGCCAGCAGTACCCCAAGGCAGGGTTGGATGGAAGCTTTCTTT
TRBD2 - TRBJ2-1 TRBV28 CASAGGSYNEQFF TGTGCCAGCGCCGGGGGGTCCTACAATGAGCAGTTCTTC
TRBD2 - TRBJ2-7 TRBV10-3 CAISEPGLAGGNEQYF TGTGCCATCAGTGAGCCGGGACTAGCGGGAGGTAACGAGCAGTACTTC
- - TRBJ2-7 TRBV18 CASSAQGSGEQYF TGTGCCAGCTCGGCCCAGGGGTCTGGGGAGCAGTACTTC
- - TRBJ1-1 TRBV30 CAWRAPFRNTEAFF TGTGCCTGGAGGGCCCCTTTCAGGAACACTGAAGCTTTCTTT
TRBD1 - TRBJ2-1 TRBV14 CASSLWTGVSEQFF TGTGCCAGCAGCCTATGGACAGGGGTCAGTGAGCAGTTCTTC
TRBD1 few TRBJ1-1 TRBV9 CASNRDSAMNTEAFF TGTGCCAGCAACCGGGACAGCGCTATGAACACTGAAGCTTTCTTT
- - TRBJ1-2 TRBV30 CAWSPSPRGFGGGYTF TGTGCCTGGAGTCCTAGCCCCCGAGGCTTTGGAGGCGGCTACACCTTC
- - TRBJ1-2 TRBV14 CASSQGGGYGYTF TGTGCCAGCAGCCAAGGGGGCGGCTATGGCTACACCTTC
- - TRBJ2-2 TRBV5-1 CASTLTRLTGELFF TGCGCCAGCACCCTTACCAGGCTGACCGGGGAGCTGTTTTTT
- - TRBJ1-4 TRBV5-1 CASSLARATNEKLFF TGCGCCAGCAGCTTGGCCCGGGCAACTAATGAAAAACTGTTTTTT
TRBD1 - TRBJ1-4 TRBV5-4 CASSRQTGTEKLFF TGTGCCAGCAGCAGACAGACAGGGACTGAAAAACTGTTTTTT
- - TRBJ2-7 TRBV30 CAWRQESKEYF TGTGCCTGGAGACAGGAGAGCAAGGAGTACTTC
- - TRBJ1-5 TRBV10-3 CAISESMWGLNQPQHF TGTGCCATCAGTGAGTCGATGTGGGGCCTCAATCAGCCCCAGCATTTT
- - TRBJ2-7 TRBV18 CASSPPQGAHEQYF TGTGCCAGCTCACCCCCACAGGGCGCCCACGAGCAGTACTTC
TRBD2 few TRBJ2-1 TRBV7-2 CASSLPRLAGSYNEQFF TGTGCCAGCAGCTTACCCCGACTAGCGGGATCCTACAATGAGCAGTTCTTC
TRBD1 - TRBJ2-3 TRBV15 CATSRDRLVTDTQYF TGTGCCACCAGCAGGGACAGGTTGGTTACAGATACGCAGTATTTT
TRBD1 - TRBJ1-4 TRBV7-9 CASSPSAGGEKLFF TGTGCCAGCAGCCCGTCGGCAGGGGGAGAAAAACTGTTTTTT
TRBD2 once TRBJ2-3 TRBV28 CASPPWTSPGTDTQYF TGTGCCAGCCCACCCTGGACTAGTCCAGGCACAGATACGCAGTATTTT
TRBD2 few TRBJ2-1 TRBV7-6 CASSLSASGGLTYNEQFF TGTGCCAGCAGCTTATCGGCTAGCGGGGGGCTAACCTACAATGAGCAGTTCTTC
TRBD1 - TRBJ2-2 TRBV5-1 CASSMGQGRTGELFF TGCGCCAGCAGCATGGGACAGGGAAGAACCGGGGAGCTGTTTTTT
- - TRBJ2-7 TRBV5-1 CASSLHGGLDYEQYF TGCGCCAGCAGCTTGCATGGCGGGCTCGACTACGAGCAGTACTTC
- - TRBJ2-7 TRBV7-9 CASSLVADLREQYF TGTGCCAGCAGCTTAGTAGCGGATCTTAGGGAGCAGTACTTC
- - TRBJ1-2 TRBV4-2 CASSHPGYGYTF TGTGCCAGCAGCCATCCCGGCTATGGCTACACCTTC
- few TRBJ2-1 TRBV7-9 CASSLLGDEQFF TGTGCCAGCAGCCTCTTAGGGGATGAGCAGTTCTTC
TRBD1 - TRBJ1-1 TRBV4-1 CASSPILRDSEAFF TGCGCCAGCAGCCCGATTCTCCGGGACAGTGAAGCTTTCTTT
TRBD1 - TRBJ1-3 TRBV30 CAWRVDRGSGNTIYF TGTGCCTGGAGGGTGGACAGGGGATCTGGAAACACCATATATTTT
- - TRBJ1-1 TRBV5-1 CASSLGGLNTEAFF TGCGCCAGCAGCTTGGGGGGGCTGAACACTGAAGCTTTCTTT
- - TRBJ2-2 TRBV7-9 CAAPGVSTGELFF TGTGCCGCCCCCGGGGTCAGCACCGGGGAGCTGTTTTTT
- - TRBJ2-7 TRBV5-1 CASSLVGRDSYEQYF TGCGCCAGCAGCTTGGTGGGCAGGGACTCCTACGAGCAGTACTTC
- - TRBJ2-7 TRBV5-1 CASSLGTANSYEQYF TGCGCCAGCAGCTTGGGGACAGCCAACTCCTACGAGCAGTACTTC
TRBD2 - TRBJ2-7 TRBV5-4 CASSHPSSGVYEQYF TGTGCCAGCAGCCACCCCTCTAGCGGGGTCTACGAGCAGTACTTC
- once TRBJ2-3 TRBV10-3 CAISLTSQSRDTQYF TGTGCCATCAGCCTAACTAGCCAAAGTCGGGATACGCAGTATTTT
- few TRBJ2-7 TRBV28 CASSTGGESYEQYF TGTGCCAGCAGTACAGGTGGGGAATCCTACGAGCAGTACTTC
TRBD2 - TRBJ2-1 TRBV2 CASGLAGGRHSYNEQFF TGTGCCAGCGGTCTAGCGGGGGGCCGCCACTCCTACAATGAGCAGTTCTTC
TRBD1 - TRBJ1-5 TRBV2 CASSETGGYSNQPQHF TGTGCCAGCAGTGAGACAGGGGGTTATAGCAATCAGCCCCAGCATTTT
- few TRBJ2-5 TRBV6-1 CASSEGPGVAETQYF TGTGCCAGCAGTGAGGGCCCGGGGGTAGCAGAGACCCAGTACTTC
- - TRBJ2-7 TRBV11-3 CASSPRHSYEQYF TGTGCCAGCAGCCCGCGCCACAGCTACGAGCAGTACTTC
TRBD1 - TRBJ1-2 TRBV7-9 CASSLVLTGKGYTF TGTGCCAGCAGCTTAGTTCTGACAGGGAAGGGCTACACCTTC